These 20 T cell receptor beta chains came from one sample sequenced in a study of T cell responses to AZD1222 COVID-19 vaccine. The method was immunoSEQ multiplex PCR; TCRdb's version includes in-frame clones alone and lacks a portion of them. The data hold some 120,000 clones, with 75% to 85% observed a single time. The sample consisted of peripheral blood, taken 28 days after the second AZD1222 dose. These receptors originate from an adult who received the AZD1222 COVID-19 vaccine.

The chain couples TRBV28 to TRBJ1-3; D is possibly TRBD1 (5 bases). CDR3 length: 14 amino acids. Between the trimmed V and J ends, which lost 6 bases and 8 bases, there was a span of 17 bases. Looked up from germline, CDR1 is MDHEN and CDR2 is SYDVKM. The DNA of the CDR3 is TGTGCCAGCAGCCCTTTTTATGGGGGAGACACCATATATTTT. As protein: CASSPFYGGDTIYF.

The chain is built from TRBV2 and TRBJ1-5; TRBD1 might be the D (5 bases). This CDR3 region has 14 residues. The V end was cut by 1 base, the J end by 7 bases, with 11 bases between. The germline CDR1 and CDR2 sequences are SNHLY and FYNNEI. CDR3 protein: CASSEDGGEQPQHF. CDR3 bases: TGTGCCAGCAGTGAAGATGGGGGAGAGCAGCCCCAGCATTTT.

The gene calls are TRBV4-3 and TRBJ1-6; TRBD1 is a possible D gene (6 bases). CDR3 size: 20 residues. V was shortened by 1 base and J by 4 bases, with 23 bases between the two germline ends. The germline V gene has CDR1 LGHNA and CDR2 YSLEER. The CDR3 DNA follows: TGCGCCAGCAGCCAAGCAAGGACAGCAGTGTCCCCCAAATATAATTCACCCCTCCACTTT. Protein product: CASSQARTAVSPKYNSPLHF.

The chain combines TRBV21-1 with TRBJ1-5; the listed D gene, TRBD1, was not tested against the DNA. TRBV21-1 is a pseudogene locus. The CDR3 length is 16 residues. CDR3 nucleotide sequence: TGTGCCAGCAGCAAAGTTTTAGGTCAGGGCGCGAGGCCCCAGCATTTT. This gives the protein CASSKVLGQGARPQHF.

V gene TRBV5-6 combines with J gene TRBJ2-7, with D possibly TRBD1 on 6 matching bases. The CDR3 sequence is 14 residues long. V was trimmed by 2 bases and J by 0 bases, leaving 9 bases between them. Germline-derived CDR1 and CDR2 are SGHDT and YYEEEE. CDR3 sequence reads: CASSFDRISYEQYF. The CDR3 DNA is TGTGCCAGCAGCTTCGACAGGATCTCCTACGAGCAGTACTTC.

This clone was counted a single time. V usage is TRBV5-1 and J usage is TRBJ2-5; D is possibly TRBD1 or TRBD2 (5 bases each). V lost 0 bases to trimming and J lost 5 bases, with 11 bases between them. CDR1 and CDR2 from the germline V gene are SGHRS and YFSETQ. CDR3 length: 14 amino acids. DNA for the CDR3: TGCGCCAGCAGCTTGGTGGGGGTGAAGGAGACCCAGTACTTC. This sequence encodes CASSLVGVKETQYF.

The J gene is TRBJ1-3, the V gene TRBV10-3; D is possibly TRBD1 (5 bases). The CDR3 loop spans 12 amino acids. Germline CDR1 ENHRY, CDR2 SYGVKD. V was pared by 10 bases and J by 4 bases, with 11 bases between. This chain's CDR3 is CATSREGNTIYF. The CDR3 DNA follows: TGTGCCACCTCCAGGGAAGGAAACACCATATATTTT.

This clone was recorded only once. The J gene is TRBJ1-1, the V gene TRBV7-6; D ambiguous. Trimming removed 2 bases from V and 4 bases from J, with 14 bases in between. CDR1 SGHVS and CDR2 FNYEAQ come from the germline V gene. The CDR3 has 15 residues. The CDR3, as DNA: TGTGCCAGCAGCTTATGGCGGGGTGGATCCACTGAAGCTTTCTTT. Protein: CASSLWRGGSTEAFF. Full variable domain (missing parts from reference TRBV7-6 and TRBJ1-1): GAGVSQSPRYKVTKRGQDVALRCDPISGHVSLYWYRQALGQGPEFLTYFNYEAQQDKSGLPNDRFSAERPEGSISTLTIQRTEQRDSAMYRCASSLWRGGSTEAFFGQGTRLTVV.

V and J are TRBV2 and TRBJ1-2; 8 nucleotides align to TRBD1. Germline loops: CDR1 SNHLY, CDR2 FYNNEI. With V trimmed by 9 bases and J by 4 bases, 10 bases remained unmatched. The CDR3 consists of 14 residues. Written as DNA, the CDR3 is TGTGCCAGTCGACAGGGGTTTGTCCTCTATGGCTACACCTTC. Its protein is CASRQGFVLYGYTF.

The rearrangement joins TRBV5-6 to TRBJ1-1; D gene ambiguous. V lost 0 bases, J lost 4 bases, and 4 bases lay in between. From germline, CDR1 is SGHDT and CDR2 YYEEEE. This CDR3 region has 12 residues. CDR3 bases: TGTGCCAGCAGCTTGGGGGCCACTGAAGCTTTCTTT. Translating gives CASSLGATEAFF.

For the CDR3, the DNA is TGTGCCAGCAGTTCCGCCGGGACAGGGGTTGGCGGGAGGCCCGGGGAGCTGTTTTTT. This encodes CASSSAGTGVGGRPGELFF. The rearrangement joins TRBV28 to TRBJ2-2; 10 bases fit TRBD1. Trimming took 4 bases from V and 6 from J; bases not matched to a gene: 17. The CDR3 is made up of 19 amino acids. Germline V gene sequence: CDR1 MDHEN, CDR2 SYDVKM.

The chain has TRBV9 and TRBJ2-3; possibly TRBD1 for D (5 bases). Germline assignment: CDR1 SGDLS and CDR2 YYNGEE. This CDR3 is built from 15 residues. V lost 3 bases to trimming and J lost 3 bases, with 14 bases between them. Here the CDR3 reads CASSARAMGTDTQYF. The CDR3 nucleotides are TGTGCCAGCAGCGCCAGGGCTATGGGTACAGATACGCAGTATTTT.

In nucleotides, the CDR3 is TGTGCCAGCTCCCAGGACAGGGCCGTCTACGAGCAGTACTTC. Translation: CASSQDRAVYEQYF. The chain has TRBV18 and TRBJ2-7, with 8 bases lining up with TRBD1. J was trimmed by 3 bases and V by 6 bases; bases with no gene match: 7. The germline V gene has CDR1 KGHSH and CDR2 LQKENI. CDR3 length equals 14 residues.

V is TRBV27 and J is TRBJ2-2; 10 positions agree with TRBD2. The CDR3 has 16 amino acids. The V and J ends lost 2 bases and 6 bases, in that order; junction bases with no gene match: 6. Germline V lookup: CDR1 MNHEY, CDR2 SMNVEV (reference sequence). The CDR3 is CASSLRPSGGAGELFF. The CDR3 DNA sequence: TGTGCCAGCAGTTTACGGCCTAGCGGGGGCGCCGGGGAGCTGTTTTTT.

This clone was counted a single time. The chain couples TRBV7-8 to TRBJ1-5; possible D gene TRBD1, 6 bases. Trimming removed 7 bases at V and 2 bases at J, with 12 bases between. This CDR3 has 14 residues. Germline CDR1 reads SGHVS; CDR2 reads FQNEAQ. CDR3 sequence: CASTRQEGNQPQHF. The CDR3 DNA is TGTGCCAGCACGAGACAGGAAGGCAATCAGCCCCAGCATTTT.

The CDR3 DNA sequence: TGTGCCACCAGTAACCCTCAGGGCCATGCTCCCTATAATTCACCCCTCCACTTT. It encodes CATSNPQGHAPYNSPLHF. The J gene is TRBJ1-6, the V gene TRBV24-1; D might be TRBD1 (5 bases). Between the trimmed V and J ends, which lost 6 bases and 2 bases, there was a span of 19 bases. CDR1 and CDR2 from the germline V gene are KGHDR and SFDVKD. CDR3 length: 18 amino acids.

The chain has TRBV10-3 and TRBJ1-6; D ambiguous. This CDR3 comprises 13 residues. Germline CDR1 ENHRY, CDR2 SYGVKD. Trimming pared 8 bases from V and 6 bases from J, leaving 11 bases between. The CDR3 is CAIQREFNSPLHF. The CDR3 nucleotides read TGTGCCATCCAAAGGGAGTTTAATTCACCCCTCCACTTT.

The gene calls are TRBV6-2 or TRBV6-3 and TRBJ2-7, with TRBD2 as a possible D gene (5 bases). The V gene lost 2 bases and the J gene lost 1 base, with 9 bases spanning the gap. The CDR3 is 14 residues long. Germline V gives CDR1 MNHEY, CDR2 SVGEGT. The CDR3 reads CASSYAGPSYEQYF. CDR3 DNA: TGTGCCAGCAGTTACGCGGGCCCGTCCTACGAGCAGTACTTC.

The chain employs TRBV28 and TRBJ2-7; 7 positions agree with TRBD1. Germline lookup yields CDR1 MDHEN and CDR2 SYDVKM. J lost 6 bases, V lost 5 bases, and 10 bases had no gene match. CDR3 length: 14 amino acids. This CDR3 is CASSPNDRDGEQYF. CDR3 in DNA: TGTGCCAGCAGTCCGAATGACAGGGATGGCGAGCAGTACTTC.

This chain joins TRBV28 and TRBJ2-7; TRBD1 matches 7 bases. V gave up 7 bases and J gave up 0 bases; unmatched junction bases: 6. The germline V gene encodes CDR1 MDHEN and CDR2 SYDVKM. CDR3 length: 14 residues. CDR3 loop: CASNNRGHSYEQYF. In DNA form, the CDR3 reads TGTGCCAGCAACAACAGGGGCCACTCCTACGAGCAGTACTTC.